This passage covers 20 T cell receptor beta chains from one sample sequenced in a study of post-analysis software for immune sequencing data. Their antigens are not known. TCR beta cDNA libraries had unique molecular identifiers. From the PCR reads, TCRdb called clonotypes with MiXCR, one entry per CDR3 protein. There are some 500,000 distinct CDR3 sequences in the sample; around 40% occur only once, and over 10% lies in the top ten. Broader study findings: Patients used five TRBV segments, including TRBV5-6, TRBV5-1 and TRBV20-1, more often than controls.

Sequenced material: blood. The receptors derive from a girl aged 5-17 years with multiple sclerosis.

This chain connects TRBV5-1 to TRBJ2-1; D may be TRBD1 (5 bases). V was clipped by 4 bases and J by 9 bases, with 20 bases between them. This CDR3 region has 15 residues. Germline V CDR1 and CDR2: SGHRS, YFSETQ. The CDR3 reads CASSIRTSVNTEQFF. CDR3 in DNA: TGCGCCAGCAGCATACGGACATCGGTGAACACTGAGCAGTTCTTC.

The CDR3, as DNA: TGTGCCAGCAGCGGGGGACTAGCGGGTTTTGATGAGCAGTTCTTC. It specifies CASSGGLAGFDEQFF. The chain uses TRBV27 and TRBJ2-1, with 12 nucleotides matching TRBD2. This CDR3 is 15 amino acids long. Germline trimming cut 6 bases from V and 8 bases from J; bases unmatched to any gene: 8. CDR1 is MNHEY and CDR2 is SMNVEV in the germline V gene (reference sequence).

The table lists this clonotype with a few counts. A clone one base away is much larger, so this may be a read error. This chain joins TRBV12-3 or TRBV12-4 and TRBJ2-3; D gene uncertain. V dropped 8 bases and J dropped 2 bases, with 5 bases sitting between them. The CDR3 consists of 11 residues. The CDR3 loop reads CASGFTDTQYF. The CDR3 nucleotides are TGTGCCAGCGGCTTCACAGATACGCAGTATTTT.

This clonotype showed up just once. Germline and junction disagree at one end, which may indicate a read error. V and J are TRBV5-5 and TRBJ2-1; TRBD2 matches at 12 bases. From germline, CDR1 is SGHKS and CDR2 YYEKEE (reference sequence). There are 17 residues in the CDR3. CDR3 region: CAGSFIGLAGYYNEQFF. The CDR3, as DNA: TGTGCCGGCAGCTTCATTGGACTAGCGGGATACTACAATGAGCAGTTCTTC. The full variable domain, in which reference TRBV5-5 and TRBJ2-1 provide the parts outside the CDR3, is DAGVTQSPTHLIKTRGQQVTLRCSPISGHKSVSWYQQVLGQGPQFIFQYYEKEERGRGNFPDRFSARQFPNYSSELNVNALLLGDSALYLCAGSFIGLAGYYNEQFFGPGTRLTVL.

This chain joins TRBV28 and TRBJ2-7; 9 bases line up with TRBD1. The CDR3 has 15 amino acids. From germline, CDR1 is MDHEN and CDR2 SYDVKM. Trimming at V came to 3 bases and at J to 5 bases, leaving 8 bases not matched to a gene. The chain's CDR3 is CASSFRGQGSDEQYF. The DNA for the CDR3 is TGTGCCAGCAGTTTTCGGGGACAGGGTAGCGACGAGCAGTACTTC.

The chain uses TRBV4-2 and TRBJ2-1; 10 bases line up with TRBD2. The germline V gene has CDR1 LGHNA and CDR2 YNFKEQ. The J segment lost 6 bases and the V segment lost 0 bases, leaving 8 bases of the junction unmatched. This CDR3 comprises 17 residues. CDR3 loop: CASSQEFRTSGINEQFF. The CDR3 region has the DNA TGTGCCAGCAGCCAAGAGTTTCGGACTAGCGGAATCAATGAGCAGTTCTTC.

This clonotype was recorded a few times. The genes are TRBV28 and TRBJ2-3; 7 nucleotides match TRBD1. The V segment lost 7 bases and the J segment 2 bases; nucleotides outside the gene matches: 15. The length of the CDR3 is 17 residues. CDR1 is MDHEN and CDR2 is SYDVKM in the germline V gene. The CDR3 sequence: CASIPPHPGQITDTQYF. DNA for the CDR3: TGTGCCAGCATACCCCCCCACCCGGGACAGATCACAGATACGCAGTATTTT.

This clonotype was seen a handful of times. The CDR3 DNA follows: TGTGCCAGCAGCGTAGGACTAGCGGGAGGTCGCTCCTACAATGAGCAGTTCTTC. Protein product: CASSVGLAGGRSYNEQFF. The chain links TRBV9 to TRBJ2-1, with 13 nucleotides matching TRBD2. Per germline, CDR1 SGDLS and CDR2 YYNGEE. Trimming cost V 0 bases and J 0 bases; bases outside gene matches: 3. There are 18 residues in the CDR3.

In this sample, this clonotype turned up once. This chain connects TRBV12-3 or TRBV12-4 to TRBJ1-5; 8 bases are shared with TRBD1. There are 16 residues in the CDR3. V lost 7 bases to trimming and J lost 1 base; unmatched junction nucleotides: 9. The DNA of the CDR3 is TGTGCCAGCACCATCCGGGACAGGTTAAGCAATCAGCCCCAGCATTTT. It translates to CASTIRDRLSNQPQHF.

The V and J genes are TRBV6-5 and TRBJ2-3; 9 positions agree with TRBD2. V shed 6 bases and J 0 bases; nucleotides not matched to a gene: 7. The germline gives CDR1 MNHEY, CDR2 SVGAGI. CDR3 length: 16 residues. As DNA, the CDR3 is TGTGCCAGCAGGCACCGACTAGCGGATAGCACAGATACGCAGTATTTT. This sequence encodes CASRHRLADSTDTQYF.

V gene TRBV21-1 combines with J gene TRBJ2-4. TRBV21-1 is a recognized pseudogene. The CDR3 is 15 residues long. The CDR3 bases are TGTGCCAGCAGCAAAACCCAGCCGCCCAAAAACATTCAGTACTTC. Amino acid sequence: CASSKTQPPKNIQYF.

The CDR3 DNA is TGTGCCAGCAGTCTTAGTTCCGGGTCCAACTATGGCTACACCTTC. Protein product: CASSLSSGSNYGYTF. V is TRBV7-2 and J is TRBJ1-2, with D hard to call. CDR1 and CDR2 from the germline V gene are SGHTA and FQGNSA. CDR3 length: 15 amino acids. V was clipped by 6 bases and J by 2 bases, with 16 bases between them. Looking up the rest from reference TRBV7-2 and TRBJ1-2 gives the full variable domain: GAGVSQSPSNKVTEKGKDVELRCDPISGHTALYWYRQSLGQGLEFLIYFQGNSAPDKSGLPSDRFSAERTGGSVSTLTIQRTQQEDSAVYLCASSLSSGSNYGYTFGSGTRLTVV.

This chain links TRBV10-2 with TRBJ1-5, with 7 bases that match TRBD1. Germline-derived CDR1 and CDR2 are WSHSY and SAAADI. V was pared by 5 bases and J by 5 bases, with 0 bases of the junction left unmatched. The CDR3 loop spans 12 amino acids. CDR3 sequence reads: CASSTGDQPQHF. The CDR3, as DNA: TGCGCCAGCAGTACAGGGGATCAGCCCCAGCATTTT.

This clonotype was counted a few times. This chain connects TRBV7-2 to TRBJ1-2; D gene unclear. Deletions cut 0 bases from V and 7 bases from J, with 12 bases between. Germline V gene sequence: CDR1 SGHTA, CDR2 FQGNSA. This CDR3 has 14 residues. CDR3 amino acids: CASSLARETPGYTF. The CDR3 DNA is TGTGCCAGCAGCTTAGCGCGAGAGACTCCTGGCTACACCTTC.

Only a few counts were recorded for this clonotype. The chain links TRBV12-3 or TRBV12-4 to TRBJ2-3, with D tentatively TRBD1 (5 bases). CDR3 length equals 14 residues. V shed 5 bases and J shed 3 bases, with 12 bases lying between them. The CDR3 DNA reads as TGTGCCAGCAGTGAAGGACATCGGACAGATACGCAGTATTTT. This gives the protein CASSEGHRTDTQYF.

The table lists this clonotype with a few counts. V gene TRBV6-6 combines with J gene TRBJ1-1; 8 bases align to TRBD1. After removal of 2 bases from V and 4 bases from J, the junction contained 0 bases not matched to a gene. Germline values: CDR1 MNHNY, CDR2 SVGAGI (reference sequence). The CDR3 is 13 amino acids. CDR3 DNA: TGTGCCAGCAGTTACGACAGGGGCACTGAAGCTTTCTTT. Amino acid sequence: CASSYDRGTEAFF.

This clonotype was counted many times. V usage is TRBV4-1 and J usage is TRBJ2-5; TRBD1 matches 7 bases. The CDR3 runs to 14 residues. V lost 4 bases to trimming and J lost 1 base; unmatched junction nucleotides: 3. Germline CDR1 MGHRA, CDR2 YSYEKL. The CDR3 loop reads CASSPGDSQETQYF. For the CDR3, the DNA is TGCGCCAGCAGCCCTGGGGACAGCCAAGAGACCCAGTACTTC.

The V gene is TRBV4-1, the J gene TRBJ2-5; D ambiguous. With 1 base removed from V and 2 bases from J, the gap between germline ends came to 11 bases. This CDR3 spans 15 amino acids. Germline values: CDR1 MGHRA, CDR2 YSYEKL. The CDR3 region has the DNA TGCGCCAGCAGCCAAGGAGAAAACAGTCAAGAGACCCAGTACTTC. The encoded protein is CASSQGENSQETQYF.

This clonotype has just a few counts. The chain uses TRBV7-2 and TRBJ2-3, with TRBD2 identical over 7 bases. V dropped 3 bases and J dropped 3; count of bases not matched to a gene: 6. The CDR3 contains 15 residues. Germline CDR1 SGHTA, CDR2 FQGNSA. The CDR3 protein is CASSFGGSWTDTQYF. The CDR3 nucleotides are TGTGCCAGCAGCTTCGGCGGGAGTTGGACAGATACGCAGTATTTT.

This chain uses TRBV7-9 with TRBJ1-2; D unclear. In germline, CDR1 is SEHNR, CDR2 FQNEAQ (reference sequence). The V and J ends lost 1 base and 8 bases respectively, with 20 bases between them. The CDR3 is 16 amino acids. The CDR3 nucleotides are TGTGCCAGCAGCTTAGGGGCGGACGGGCCCACCCACGGCTACACCTTC. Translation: CASSLGADGPTHGYTF.